The rows below give T cell receptor beta chains drawn from one sample of a study of CD8+ T cells in alopecia areata. Profiled with immunoSEQ multiplex PCR; TCRdb holds only in-frame clones, not every one. This sample carries roughly 100,000 clones, 80% to 90% of them seen once, and the ten largest clones take 11%. The source material was CD8+ T cells sorted from blood, sampled at roughly week 30, from a patient treated with tofacitinib. Every receptor here comes from a human donor with alopecia areata. The CDR3 runs from the conserved cysteine through the conserved F or W. Fields, in order: CDR3 DNA, CDR3 protein, V gene, clone size, D gene, J gene. A D gene is named only where the DNA matches it firmly. Clone size, where shown, is once, few, many, or a class for clones that have expanded.

DNA: TGCGCCAGCAGCCCCGACGGAGATAATGAAAAACTGTTTTTT
CDR3: CASSPDGDNEKLFF
V: TRBV5-1
size: .
D: .
J: TRBJ1-4

DNA: TGTGCCAGCAGCTTGGACAGCCCTCTGGAAGAGACCCAGTACTTC
CDR3: CASSLDSPLEETQYF
V: TRBV7-8
size: .
D: .
J: TRBJ2-5

DNA: TGTGCCAGTAGTATGTATGGGGATAGCAATCAGCCCCAGCATTTT
CDR3: CASSMYGDSNQPQHF
V: TRBV19
size: .
D: .
J: TRBJ1-5

DNA: TGTGCCAGCAGCCTGGGACAGTCCTACGAGCAGTACTTC
CDR3: CASSLGQSYEQYF
V: TRBV5-6
size: .
D: TRBD1
J: TRBJ2-7

DNA: TGTGCCAGCAGCTTAGGGGGGACAACTGAAGCTTTCTTT
CDR3: CASSLGGTTEAFF
V: TRBV7-8
size: .
D: .
J: TRBJ1-1

DNA: TGTGCCAGCAGCCCACTAGCGGCTGGGCGAGAGACCCAGTACTTC
CDR3: CASSPLAAGRETQYF
V: TRBV7-9
size: .
D: TRBD2
J: TRBJ2-5

DNA: TGCGCCAGCAGCTTGTGGGGCGGCACTGAAGCTTTCTTT
CDR3: CASSLWGGTEAFF
V: TRBV5-1
size: .
D: .
J: TRBJ1-1

DNA: TGCAGCGTGGAGCATACGCAGTATTTT
CDR3: CSVEHTQYF
V: TRBV29-1
size: .
D: .
J: TRBJ2-3

DNA: TGCGCCAGCAGCTCCCCCAATGAGCAGTTCTTC
CDR3: CASSSPNEQFF
V: TRBV5-1
size: .
D: .
J: TRBJ2-1

DNA: TGTGCCAGCGGATCCTTAAACCAAGAGACCCAGTACTTC
CDR3: CASGSLNQETQYF
V: TRBV6-1
size: .
D: .
J: TRBJ2-5

DNA: TGTGCCACCGGGAGAGGGAATGGGAATCAGCCCCAGCATTTT
CDR3: CATGRGNGNQPQHF
V: TRBV15
size: .
D: .
J: TRBJ1-5

DNA: TGTGCCAGCAGCTGGACAGGGAGGGACGAGCAGTACTTC
CDR3: CASSWTGRDEQYF
V: TRBV5-4
size: .
D: .
J: TRBJ2-7

DNA: TGTGCCACCGGGGTCTACGAGCAGTACTTC
CDR3: CATGVYEQYF
V: TRBV27
size: .
D: .
J: TRBJ2-7

DNA: TGTGCCAGCAGCGGGACTAGCGGGGGGGTTACCAAAAACATTCAGTACTTC
CDR3: CASSGTSGGVTKNIQYF
V: TRBV7-9
size: .
D: TRBD2
J: TRBJ2-4

DNA: TGTGCCAGCAGTTTATGGGCGGAAAACACTGAAGCTTTCTTT
CDR3: CASSLWAENTEAFF
V: TRBV27
size: .
D: .
J: TRBJ1-1

DNA: TGTGCCAGCAGTGCCGGGACTATAAGCACAGATACGCAGTATTTT
CDR3: CASSAGTISTDTQYF
V: TRBV25-1
size: .
D: TRBD2
J: TRBJ2-3

DNA: TGTGCCATCAGTGGGGGACTAGAGTTCACAGATACGCAGTATTTT
CDR3: CAISGGLEFTDTQYF
V: TRBV10-3
size: .
D: TRBD2
J: TRBJ2-3

DNA: TGTGCCAGCAGTCCGGGGCTTACCTATGGCTACACCTTC
CDR3: CASSPGLTYGYTF
V: TRBV14
size: .
D: .
J: TRBJ1-2

DNA: TGTGCCAGCAGTTTTCCGGACAACTATGGCTACACCTTC
CDR3: CASSFPDNYGYTF
V: TRBV6-5
size: .
D: .
J: TRBJ1-2

DNA: TGCGCCAGCAGCCTGACAGGGGTAAATTCCTACGAGCAGTACTTC
CDR3: CASSLTGVNSYEQYF
V: TRBV5-1
size: .
D: TRBD1
J: TRBJ2-7

DNA: TGTGCCAGCAGTGCCACTAGCGGGGTTACAGATACGCAGTATTTT
CDR3: CASSATSGVTDTQYF
V: TRBV6-1
size: .
D: TRBD2
J: TRBJ2-3

DNA: TGTGCCAGCAGTATTCCGGGTCCTAATGAAAAACTGTTTTTT
CDR3: CASSIPGPNEKLFF
V: TRBV6-6
size: .
D: .
J: TRBJ1-4

DNA: TGTGCCAGCAGTTCACAGGGGGCTGTGCAGTACTTC
CDR3: CASSSQGAVQYF
V: TRBV27
size: .
D: TRBD1
J: TRBJ2-7

DNA: TGTGCTAGTGGTTTGGGTGGCAACACTGAAGCTTTCTTT
CDR3: CASGLGGNTEAFF
V: TRBV12-5
size: .
D: .
J: TRBJ1-1

DNA: TGCAGCGTTGAGGAGCGGGGGGGCCGAACGGATGAGCAGTTCTTC
CDR3: CSVEERGGRTDEQFF
V: TRBV29-1
size: once
D: TRBD2
J: TRBJ2-1

DNA: TGTGCCAGTAGTGCCGGGACAGGTGACTACGAGCAGTACTTC
CDR3: CASSAGTGDYEQYF
V: TRBV19
size: .
D: TRBD1
J: TRBJ2-7

DNA: TGCGCCAGCAGCTTTGAGGGTTACGAGCAGTACTTC
CDR3: CASSFEGYEQYF
V: TRBV5-1
size: few
D: .
J: TRBJ2-7

DNA: TGCGCCAGCAGGCGAGGGGGCACTGAAGCTTTCTTT
CDR3: CASRRGGTEAFF
V: TRBV5-1
size: few
D: .
J: TRBJ1-1

DNA: TGTGCCAGCAGCTTCCCGGACAGAAACTACGAGCAGTACTTC
CDR3: CASSFPDRNYEQYF
V: TRBV13
size: .
D: .
J: TRBJ2-7

DNA: TGCGCCAGCAGTGTCCGACTAGCGGGGGCCTCTCAAGAGGAGTTCTTC
CDR3: CASSVRLAGASQEEFF
V: TRBV10-2
size: .
D: TRBD2
J: TRBJ2-1

DNA: TGCGCCAGCAGCTTGGATCCCAATGAGCAGTTCTTC
CDR3: CASSLDPNEQFF
V: TRBV5-1
size: once
D: .
J: TRBJ2-1

DNA: TGTGCCAGCAGCCCCAAGGAGAGGGCCCCGCCCGACAATGAGCAGTTCTTC
CDR3: CASSPKERAPPDNEQFF
V: TRBV7-9
size: few
D: .
J: TRBJ2-1

DNA: TGCGCCAGCGGGAGGGTAACCGGGGAGCTGTTTTTT
CDR3: CASGRVTGELFF
V: TRBV5-1
size: .
D: TRBD2
J: TRBJ2-2

DNA: TGTGCCAGCAGCGACCGGAGTGGTCAGTTCTTC
CDR3: CASSDRSGQFF
V: TRBV9
size: .
D: .
J: TRBJ2-1

DNA: TGCAGCGTTGAACCGTTCCGCGGGAGATACAATGAGCAGTTCTTC
CDR3: CSVEPFRGRYNEQFF
V: TRBV29-1
size: .
D: TRBD2
J: TRBJ2-1